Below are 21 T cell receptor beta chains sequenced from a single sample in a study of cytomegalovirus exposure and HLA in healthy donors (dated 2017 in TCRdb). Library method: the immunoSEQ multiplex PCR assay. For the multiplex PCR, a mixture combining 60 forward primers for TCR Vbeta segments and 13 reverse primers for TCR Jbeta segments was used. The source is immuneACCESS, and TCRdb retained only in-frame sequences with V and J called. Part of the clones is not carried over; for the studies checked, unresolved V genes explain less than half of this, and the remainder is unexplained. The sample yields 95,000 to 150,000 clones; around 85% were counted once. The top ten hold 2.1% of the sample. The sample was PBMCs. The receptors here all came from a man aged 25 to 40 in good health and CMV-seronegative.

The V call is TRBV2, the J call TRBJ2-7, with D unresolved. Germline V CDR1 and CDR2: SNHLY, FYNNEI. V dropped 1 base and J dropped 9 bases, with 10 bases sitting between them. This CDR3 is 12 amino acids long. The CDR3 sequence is CASSEEQVRQYF. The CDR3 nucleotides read TGTGCCAGCAGTGAAGAGCAGGTGCGGCAGTACTTC.

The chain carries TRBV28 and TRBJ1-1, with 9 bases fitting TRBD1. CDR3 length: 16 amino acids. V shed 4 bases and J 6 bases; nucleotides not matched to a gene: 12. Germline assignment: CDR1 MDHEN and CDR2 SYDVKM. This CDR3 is CASSSSGQGPASEAFF. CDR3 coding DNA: TGTGCCAGCAGTTCCTCCGGACAGGGGCCAGCTTCTGAAGCTTTCTTT.

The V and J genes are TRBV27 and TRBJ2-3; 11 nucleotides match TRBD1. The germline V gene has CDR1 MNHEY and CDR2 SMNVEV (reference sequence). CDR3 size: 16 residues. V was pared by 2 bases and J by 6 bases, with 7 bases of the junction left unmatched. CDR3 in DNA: TGTGCCAGCAGTTTAGAAGGACAGGGGGCTACGGATACGCAGTATTTT. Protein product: CASSLEGQGATDTQYF.

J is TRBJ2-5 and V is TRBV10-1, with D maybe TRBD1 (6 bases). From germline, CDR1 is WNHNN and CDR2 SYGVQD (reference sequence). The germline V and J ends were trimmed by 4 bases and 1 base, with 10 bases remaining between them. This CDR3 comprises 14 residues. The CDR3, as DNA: TGCGCCAGCAGTGCCCAGGGGCTCCAAGAGACCCAGTACTTC. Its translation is CASSAQGLQETQYF.

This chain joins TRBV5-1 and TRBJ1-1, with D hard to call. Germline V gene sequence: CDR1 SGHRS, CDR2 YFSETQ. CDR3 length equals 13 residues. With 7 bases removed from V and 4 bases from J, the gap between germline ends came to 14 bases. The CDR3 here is CASGLVGVTEAFF. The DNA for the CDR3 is TGCGCCAGCGGCCTGGTCGGTGTCACTGAAGCTTTCTTT.

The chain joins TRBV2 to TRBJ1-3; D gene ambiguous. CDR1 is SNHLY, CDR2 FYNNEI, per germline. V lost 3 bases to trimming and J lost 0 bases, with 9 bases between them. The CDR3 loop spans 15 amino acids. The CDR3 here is CASSDDSSSGNTIYF. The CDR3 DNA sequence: TGTGCCAGCAGTGATGACTCTAGCTCTGGAAACACCATATATTTT.

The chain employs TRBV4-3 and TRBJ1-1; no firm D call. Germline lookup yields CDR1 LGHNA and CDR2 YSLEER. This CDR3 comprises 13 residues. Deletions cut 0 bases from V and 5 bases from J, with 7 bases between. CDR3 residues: CASSQDLRTEAFF. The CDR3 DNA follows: TGCGCCAGCAGCCAAGATCTAAGAACTGAAGCTTTCTTT.

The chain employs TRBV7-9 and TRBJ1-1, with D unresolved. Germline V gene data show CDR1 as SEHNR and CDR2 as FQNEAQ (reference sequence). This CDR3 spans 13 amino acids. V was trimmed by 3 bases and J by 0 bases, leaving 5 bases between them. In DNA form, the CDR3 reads TGTGCCAGCAGCTTGGGCATGAACACTGAAGCTTTCTTT. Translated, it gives CASSLGMNTEAFF.

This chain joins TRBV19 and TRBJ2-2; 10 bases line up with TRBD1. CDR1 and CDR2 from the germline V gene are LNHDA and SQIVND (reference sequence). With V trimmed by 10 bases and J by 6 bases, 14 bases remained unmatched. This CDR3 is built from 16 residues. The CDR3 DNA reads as TGTGCCACCGCGAGGCCGGGACAGGGGATCGCCGGGGAGCTGTTTTTT. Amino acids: CATARPGQGIAGELFF.

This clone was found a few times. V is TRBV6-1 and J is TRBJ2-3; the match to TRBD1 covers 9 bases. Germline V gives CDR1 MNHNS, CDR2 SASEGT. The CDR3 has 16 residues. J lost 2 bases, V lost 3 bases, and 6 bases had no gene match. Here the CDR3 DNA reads TGTGCCAGCAGTGACTGGACAGGGGCGATCACAGATACGCAGTATTTT. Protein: CASSDWTGAITDTQYF.

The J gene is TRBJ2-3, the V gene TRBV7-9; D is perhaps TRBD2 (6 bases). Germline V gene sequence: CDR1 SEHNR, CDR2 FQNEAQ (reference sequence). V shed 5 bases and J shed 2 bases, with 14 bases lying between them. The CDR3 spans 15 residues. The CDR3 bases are TGTGCCAGCAGCAACCGGGACTGGAACACAGATACGCAGTATTTT. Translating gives CASSNRDWNTDTQYF.

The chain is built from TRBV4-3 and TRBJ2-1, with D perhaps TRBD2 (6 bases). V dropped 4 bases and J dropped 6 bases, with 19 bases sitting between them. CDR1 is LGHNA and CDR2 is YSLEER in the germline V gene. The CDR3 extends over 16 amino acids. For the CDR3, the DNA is TGCGCCAGCAGCCCCCAAGACCGGGGAGGATTCAATGAGCAGTTCTTC. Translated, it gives CASSPQDRGGFNEQFF.

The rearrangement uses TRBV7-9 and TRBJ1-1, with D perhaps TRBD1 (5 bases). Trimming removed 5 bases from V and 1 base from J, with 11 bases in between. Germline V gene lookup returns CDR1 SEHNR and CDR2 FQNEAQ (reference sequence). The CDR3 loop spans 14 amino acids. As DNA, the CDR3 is TGTGCCAGCAGCCCGAGACAGAGGAACACTGAAGCTTTCTTT. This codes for CASSPRQRNTEAFF.

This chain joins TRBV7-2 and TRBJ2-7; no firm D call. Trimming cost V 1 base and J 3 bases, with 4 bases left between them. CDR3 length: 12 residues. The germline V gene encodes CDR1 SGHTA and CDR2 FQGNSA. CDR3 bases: TGTGCCAGCAGCTTAGTCGGCTACGAGCAGTACTTC. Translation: CASSLVGYEQYF.

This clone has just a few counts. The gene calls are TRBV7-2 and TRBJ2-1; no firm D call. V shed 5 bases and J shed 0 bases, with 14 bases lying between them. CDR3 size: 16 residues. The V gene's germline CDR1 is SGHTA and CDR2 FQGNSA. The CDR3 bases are TGTGCCAGCAGCGCCCGGTCGGCAGGCTCCTACAATGAGCAGTTCTTC. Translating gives CASSARSAGSYNEQFF. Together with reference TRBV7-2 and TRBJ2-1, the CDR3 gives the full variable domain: GAGVSQSPSNKVTEKGKDVELRCDPISGHTALYWYRQSLGQGLEFLIYFQGNSAPDKSGLPSDRFSAERTGGSVSTLTIQRTQQEDSAVYLCASSARSAGSYNEQFFGPGTRLTVL.

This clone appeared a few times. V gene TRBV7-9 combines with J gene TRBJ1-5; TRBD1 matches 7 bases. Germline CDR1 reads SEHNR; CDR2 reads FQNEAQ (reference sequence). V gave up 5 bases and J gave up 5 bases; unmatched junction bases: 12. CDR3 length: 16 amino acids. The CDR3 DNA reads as TGTGCCAGCAGCCGACAGGGTGCAGGGACAGATCAGCCCCAGCATTTT. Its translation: CASSRQGAGTDQPQHF.

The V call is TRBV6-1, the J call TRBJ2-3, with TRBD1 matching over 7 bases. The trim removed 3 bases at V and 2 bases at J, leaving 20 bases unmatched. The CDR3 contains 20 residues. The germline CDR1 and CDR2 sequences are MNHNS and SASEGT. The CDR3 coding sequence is TGTGCCAGCAGTGAGAGGGGACAGCGCCTCATGACCTTAACCACAGATACGCAGTATTTT. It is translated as CASSERGQRLMTLTTDTQYF.

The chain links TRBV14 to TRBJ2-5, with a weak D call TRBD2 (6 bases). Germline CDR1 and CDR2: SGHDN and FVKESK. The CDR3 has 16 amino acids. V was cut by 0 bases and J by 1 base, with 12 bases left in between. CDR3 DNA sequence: TGTGCCAGCAGCCAAGATCCGAAGGGACTCCAAGAGACCCAGTACTTC. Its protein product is CASSQDPKGLQETQYF. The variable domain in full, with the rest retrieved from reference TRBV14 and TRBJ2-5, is EAGVTQFPSHSVIEKGQTVTLRCDPISGHDNLYWYRRVMGKEIKFLLHFVKESKQDESGMPNNRFLAERTGGTYSTLKVQPAELEDSGVYFCASSQDPKGLQETQYFGPGTRLLVL.

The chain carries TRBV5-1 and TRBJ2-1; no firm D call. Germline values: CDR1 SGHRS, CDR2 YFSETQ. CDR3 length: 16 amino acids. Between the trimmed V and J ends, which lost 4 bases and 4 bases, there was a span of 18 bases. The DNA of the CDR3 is TGCGCCAGCAGCCCGAGTGGGCCCCCCATTTACAATGAGCAGTTCTTC. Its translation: CASSPSGPPIYNEQFF.

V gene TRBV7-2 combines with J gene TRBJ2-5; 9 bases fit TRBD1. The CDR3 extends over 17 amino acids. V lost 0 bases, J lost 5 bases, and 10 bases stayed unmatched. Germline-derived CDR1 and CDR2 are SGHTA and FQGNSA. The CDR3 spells CASSLALRGQGRETQYF. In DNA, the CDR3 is TGTGCCAGCAGCTTAGCCCTACGTGGACAGGGGAGGGAGACCCAGTACTTC.

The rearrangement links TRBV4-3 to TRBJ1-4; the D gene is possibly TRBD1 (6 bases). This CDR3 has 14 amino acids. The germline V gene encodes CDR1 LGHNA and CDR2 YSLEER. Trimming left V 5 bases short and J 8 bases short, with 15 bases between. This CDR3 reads CASSSQGVGEKLFF. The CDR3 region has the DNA TGCGCCAGCAGCTCACAGGGCGTAGGCGAAAAACTGTTTTTT.